These 2 T cell receptor beta chains were all obtained from the same sample, sequenced in a study of spatial heterogeneity in lung cancer. Study-wide results and caveats: Intratumoral expanded alpha and beta TCR counts were found to track tumor mutation counts.

Antigens for these TCRs are unknown. TCRdb itself ran the 5' RACE reads through MiXCR, one entry per CDR3 protein. The table shows around 7,500 distinct CDR3 sequences, with around 13% occurring only once. Noted time point: sample taken at primary tumor resection. Material: lung tumor tissue, obtained at surgery. Receptors originate from a male donor with early-stage non-small cell lung cancer.

This clonotype was counted at least ten times. Found in a library prepared for alpha chains, this beta chain is an off-target read, and its abundance has little meaning. The rearrangement links TRBV20-1 to TRBJ1-3; D is undetermined. Germline V gene sequence: CDR1 DFQATT, CDR2 SNEGSKA (reference sequence). The CDR3 is 11 amino acids. V shed 6 bases and J shed 4 bases, with 7 bases lying between them. The CDR3 nucleotides are TGCAGTGCCCAAATAGGAAACACCATATATTTT. As protein: CSAQIGNTIYF.

This clonotype was recorded a few times. This beta chain is an unintended read in a library built for alpha chains; its size means little. This chain links TRBV7-8 with TRBJ2-4; no reliable D call. The CDR3 runs to 13 residues. The V gene's germline CDR1 is SGHVS and CDR2 FQNEAQ. Trimming left V 2 bases short and J 2 bases short, with 4 bases between. The CDR3 bases are TGTGCCAGCAGCTTAAGTACCAAAAACATTCAGTACTTC. Translation: CASSLSTKNIQYF.